The sequence of this T cell receptor beta chain was determined in a study of radiotherapy plus CTLA-4 blockade in lung cancer (dated by TCRdb to between 2017 and 2018). Context from the whole study: Objective responses occurred in approximately 19% of enrolled patients, and 30% to 40% achieved disease control. Points the paper makes about the study in general: Increased serum interferon-beta after radiation, together with early dynamic changes in blood T cell clones, were reported to be the strongest predictors of response. After treatment with radiotherapy and ipilimumab, TCR clones that came from tumors expanded in the peripheral blood.

In this study, focal radiation therapy paired with CTLA-4 blockade (ipilimumab) was tested in patients who had chemo-refractory metastatic non-small-cell lung cancer. According to the germline V gene, CDR1 reads SGHVS and CDR2 reads FQNEAQ. V loses 5 bases, J loses 5 bases, and the germline ends lie 18 bases apart. Taken from cysteine to phenylalanine, the CDR3 has 15 residues. The retained sequence is limited to the CDR3, 45 bases, with the frame set at the first base. Concerning this clone: This receptor's antigen is unknown. Base qualities are not recorded, but no much larger clone differs from it by a single base.

The method was the immunoSEQ multiplex PCR assay. TCRdb limited this immuneACCESS table to in-frame rearrangements with V and J called. A share of clones is missing; checked studies link under half to unresolved V genes, and the rest is unexplained. Present in this sample are roughly 92,000 clones, about 86% of which were seen just once. 2% to 2.5% of the sample rests with the top ten. The rearranged chain carries TRBV7-8 and TRBJ1-1, with no reliable assignment of the D segment. This clonotype was obtained from a human donor with non-small cell lung cancer who had a partial response to radiotherapy plus ipilimumab. The sample here was peripheral blood, taken from a patient treated with radiotherapy plus ipilimumab. The CDR3 here reads CASSATRSGVTEAFF. Here is the DNA: TGTGCCAGCAGCGCGACTCGCTCCGGGGTGACTGAAGCTTTCTTT.